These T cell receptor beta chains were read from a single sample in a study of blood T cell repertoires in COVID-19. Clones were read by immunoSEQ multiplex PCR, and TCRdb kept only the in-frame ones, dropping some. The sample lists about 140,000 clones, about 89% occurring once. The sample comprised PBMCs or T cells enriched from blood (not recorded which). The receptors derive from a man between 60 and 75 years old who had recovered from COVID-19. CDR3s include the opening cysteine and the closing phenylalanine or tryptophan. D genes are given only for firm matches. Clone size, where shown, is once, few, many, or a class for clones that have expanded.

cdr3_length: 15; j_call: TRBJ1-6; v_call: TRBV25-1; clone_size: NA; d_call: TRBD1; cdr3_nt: TGTGCCAGCGCTCTCCTGGACAGGGGGAATTCACCCCTCCACTTT; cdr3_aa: CASALLDRGNSPLHF
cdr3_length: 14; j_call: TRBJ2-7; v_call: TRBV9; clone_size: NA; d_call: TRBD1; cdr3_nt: TGTGCCAGCAGCGTAGCTCAGGGGGACTACGAGCAGTACTTC; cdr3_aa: CASSVAQGDYEQYF
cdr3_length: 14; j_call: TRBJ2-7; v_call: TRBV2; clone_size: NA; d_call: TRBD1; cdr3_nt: TGTGCCAGCAGTCGACAGGGGTCTGGCTACGAGCAGTACTTC; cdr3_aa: CASSRQGSGYEQYF
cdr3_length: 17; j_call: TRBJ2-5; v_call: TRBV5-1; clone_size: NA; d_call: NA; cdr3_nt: TGCGCCAGCAGCCGTTGGGAGGGGCGGACAGCCCAATCGACCCAGTACTTC; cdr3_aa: CASSRWEGRTAQSTQYF
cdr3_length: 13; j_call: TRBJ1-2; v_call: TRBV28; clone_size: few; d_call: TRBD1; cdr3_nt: TGTGCCAGCAGTACACAGGGGCCGAGTGGCTACACCTTC; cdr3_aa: CASSTQGPSGYTF
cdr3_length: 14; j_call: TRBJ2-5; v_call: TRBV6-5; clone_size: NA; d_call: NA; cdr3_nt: TGTGCCAGCAGTTACGGTCTAGCTGAAGAGACCCAGTACTTC; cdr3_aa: CASSYGLAEETQYF
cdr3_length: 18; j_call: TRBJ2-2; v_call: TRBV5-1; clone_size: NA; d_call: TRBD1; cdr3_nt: TGCGCCAGCAGCGTCCGGTCCCGGGACAGGGGGAACACCGGGGAGCTGTTTTTT; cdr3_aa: CASSVRSRDRGNTGELFF
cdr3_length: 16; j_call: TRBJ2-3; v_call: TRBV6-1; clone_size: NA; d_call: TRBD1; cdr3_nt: TGTGCCAGCAGTGTACCACAGGGGGCTCTGACAGATACGCAGTATTTT; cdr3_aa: CASSVPQGALTDTQYF
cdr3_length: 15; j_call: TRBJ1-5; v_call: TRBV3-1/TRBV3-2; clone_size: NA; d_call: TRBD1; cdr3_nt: TGTGCCAGCAGCCAAGGACAGGGGGCTTTTCAGCCCCAGCATTTT; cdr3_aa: CASSQGQGAFQPQHF
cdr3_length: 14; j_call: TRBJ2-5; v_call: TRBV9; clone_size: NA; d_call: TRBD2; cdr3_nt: TGTGCCAGCAGCGTAGGGGGTCCTAGCGGGACCCAGTACTTC; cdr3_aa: CASSVGGPSGTQYF
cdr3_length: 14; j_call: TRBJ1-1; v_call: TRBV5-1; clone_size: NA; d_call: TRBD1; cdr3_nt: TGCGCCAGCAGCGGGACAGGGGATAAAACTGAAGCTTTCTTT; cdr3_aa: CASSGTGDKTEAFF
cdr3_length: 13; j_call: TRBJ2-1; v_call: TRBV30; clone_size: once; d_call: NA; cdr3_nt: TGTGCCTGGAGTGTCGGGGGCAGGGGGGTAGAGTTCTTC; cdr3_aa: CAWSVGGRGVEFF
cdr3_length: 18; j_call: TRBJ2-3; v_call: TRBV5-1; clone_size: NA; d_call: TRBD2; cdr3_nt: TGCGCCAGCAGCTTGGGCCCCTCGGTAGCGGGGGGGCGGGATACGCAGTATTTT; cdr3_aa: CASSLGPSVAGGRDTQYF
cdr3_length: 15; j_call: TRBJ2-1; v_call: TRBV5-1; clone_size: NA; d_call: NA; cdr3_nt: TGCGCCAGCAGCTTGCCGGGGGATTCCTACAATGAGCAGTTCTTC; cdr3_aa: CASSLPGDSYNEQFF
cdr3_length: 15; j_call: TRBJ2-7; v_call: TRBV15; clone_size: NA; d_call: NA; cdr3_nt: TGTGCCACCAGCAGAGGGGGGGATGTGGGGTACGAGCAGTACTTC; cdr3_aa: CATSRGGDVGYEQYF
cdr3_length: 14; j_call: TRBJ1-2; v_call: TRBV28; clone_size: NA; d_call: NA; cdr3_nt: TGTGCCAGCAGTTTGGTTGGGACACAGTATGGCTACACCTTC; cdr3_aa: CASSLVGTQYGYTF
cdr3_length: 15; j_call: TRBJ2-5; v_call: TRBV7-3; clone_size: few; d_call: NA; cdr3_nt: TGTGCCAGCAGCTTAACTGGACAGTTCCAAGAGACCCAGTACTTC; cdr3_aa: CASSLTGQFQETQYF
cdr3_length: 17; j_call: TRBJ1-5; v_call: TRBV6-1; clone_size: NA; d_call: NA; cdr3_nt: TGTGCCAGCAGTGTGGGGAAGTGGGGAGATAGCAATCAGCCCCAGCATTTT; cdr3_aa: CASSVGKWGDSNQPQHF
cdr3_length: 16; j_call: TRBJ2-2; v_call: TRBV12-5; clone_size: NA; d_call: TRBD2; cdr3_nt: TGTGCTAGTGGTTCCCCAGCGGGGCTAAACACCGGGGAGCTGTTTTTT; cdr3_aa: CASGSPAGLNTGELFF
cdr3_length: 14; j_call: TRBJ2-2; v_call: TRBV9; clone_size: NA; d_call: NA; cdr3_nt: TGTGCCAGCAGCGTCTGGCAGAACACCGGGGAGCTGTTTTTT; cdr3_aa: CASSVWQNTGELFF
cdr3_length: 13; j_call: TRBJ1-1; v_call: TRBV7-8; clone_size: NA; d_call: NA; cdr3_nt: TGTGCCAGCAGCTTAGCCGAACAAGCTGAAGCTTTCTTT; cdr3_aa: CASSLAEQAEAFF
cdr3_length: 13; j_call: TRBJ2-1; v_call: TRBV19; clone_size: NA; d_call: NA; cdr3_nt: TGTGCCAGTAGTGACACGTCCTACAATGAGCAGTTCTTC; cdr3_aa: CASSDTSYNEQFF
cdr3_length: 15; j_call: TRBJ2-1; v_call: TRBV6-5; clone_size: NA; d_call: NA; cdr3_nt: TGTGCCAGCAGTACCCCGGGACTCCCCCTCCGTGAGCAGTTCTTC; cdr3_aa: CASSTPGLPLREQFF
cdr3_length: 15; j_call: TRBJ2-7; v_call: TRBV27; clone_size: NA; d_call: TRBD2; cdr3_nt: TGTGCCAGCAGTAAAGGGACTAGCGGTCAATACGAGCAGTACTTC; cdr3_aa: CASSKGTSGQYEQYF
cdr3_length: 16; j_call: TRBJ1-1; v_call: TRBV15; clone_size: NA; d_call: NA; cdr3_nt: TGTGCCACCAGCCCAAGGGACATGGGGCTGGGCACTGAAGCTTTCTTT; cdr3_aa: CATSPRDMGLGTEAFF
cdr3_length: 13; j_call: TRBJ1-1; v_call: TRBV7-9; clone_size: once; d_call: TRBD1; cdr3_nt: TGTGCCAGCAGCACAGGGGATGGCACTGAAGCTTTCTTT; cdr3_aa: CASSTGDGTEAFF
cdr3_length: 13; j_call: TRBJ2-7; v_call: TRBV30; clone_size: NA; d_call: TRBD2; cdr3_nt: TGTGCCTGGAGTAGACTAGCGGTCGGCGAGCAGTACTTC; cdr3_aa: CAWSRLAVGEQYF
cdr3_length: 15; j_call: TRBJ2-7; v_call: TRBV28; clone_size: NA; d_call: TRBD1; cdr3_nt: TGTGCCAGCAGCCTCACAGGGGGCGCGAGCTACGAGCAGTACTTC; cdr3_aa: CASSLTGGASYEQYF
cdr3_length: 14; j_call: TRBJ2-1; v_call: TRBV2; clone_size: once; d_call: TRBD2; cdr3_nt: TGTGCCAGCAGTGACGTCTCGAGCGGGACTGAGCAGTTCTTC; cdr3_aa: CASSDVSSGTEQFF
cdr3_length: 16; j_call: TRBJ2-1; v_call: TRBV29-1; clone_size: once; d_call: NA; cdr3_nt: TGCAGCGTTGTAGCCGAGCAGGGGAATTTTTTGAATGAGCAGTTCTTC; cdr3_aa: CSVVAEQGNFLNEQFF
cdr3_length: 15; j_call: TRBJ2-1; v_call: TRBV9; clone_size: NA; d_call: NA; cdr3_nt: TGTGCCAGCAGCGCCACCACCAAACAGGGCGATGAGCAGTTCTTC; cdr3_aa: CASSATTKQGDEQFF
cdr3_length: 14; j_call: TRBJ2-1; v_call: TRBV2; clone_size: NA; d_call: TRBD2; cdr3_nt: TGTGCCAGCAGTGTACTAGCGGTTTACAATGAGCAGTTCTTC; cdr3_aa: CASSVLAVYNEQFF
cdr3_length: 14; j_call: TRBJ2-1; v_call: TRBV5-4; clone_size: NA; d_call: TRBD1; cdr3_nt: TGTGCCAGCAGCCTGTGGACAGGGGATGGTGAGCAGTTCTTC; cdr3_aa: CASSLWTGDGEQFF
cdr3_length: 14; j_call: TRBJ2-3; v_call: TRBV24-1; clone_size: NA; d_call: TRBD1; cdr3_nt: TGTGCCACCGGTGACAGGGGGAGCACAGATACGCAGTATTTT; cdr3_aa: CATGDRGSTDTQYF
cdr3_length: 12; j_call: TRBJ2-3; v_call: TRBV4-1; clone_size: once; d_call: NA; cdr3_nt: TGCGCCAGCAGCCAAGACGGGGATACGCAGTATTTT; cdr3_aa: CASSQDGDTQYF
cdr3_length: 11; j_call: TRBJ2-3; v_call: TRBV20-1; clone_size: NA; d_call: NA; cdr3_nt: TGCAGTGCTAGCTTGACAGATACGCAGTATTTT; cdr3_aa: CSASLTDTQYF
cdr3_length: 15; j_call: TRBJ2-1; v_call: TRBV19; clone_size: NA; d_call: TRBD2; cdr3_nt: TGTGCCAGTAGTATATCCGGAGCGGGGTACAATGAGCAGTTCTTC; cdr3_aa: CASSISGAGYNEQFF
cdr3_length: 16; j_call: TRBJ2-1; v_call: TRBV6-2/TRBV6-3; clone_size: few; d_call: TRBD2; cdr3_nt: TGTGCCAGCAGTCGGACGGTCGGGGGGTCCTACAATGAGCAGTTCTTC; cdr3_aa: CASSRTVGGSYNEQFF
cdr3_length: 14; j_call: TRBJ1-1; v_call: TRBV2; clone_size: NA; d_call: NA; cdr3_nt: TGTGCCAGTTCCCGGGAGAAGATGAACACTGAAGCTTTCTTT; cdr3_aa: CASSREKMNTEAFF
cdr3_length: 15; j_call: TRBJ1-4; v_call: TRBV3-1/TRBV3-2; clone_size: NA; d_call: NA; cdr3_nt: TGTGCCAGCAGCCAAAGCACAGGCCCAAATGAAAAACTGTTTTTT; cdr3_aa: CASSQSTGPNEKLFF
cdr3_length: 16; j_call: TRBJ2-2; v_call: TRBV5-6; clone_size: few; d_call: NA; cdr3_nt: TGTGCCAGCACCCCCCGGTGGTCAGGCCCCACCGGGGAGCTGTTTTTT; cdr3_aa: CASTPRWSGPTGELFF
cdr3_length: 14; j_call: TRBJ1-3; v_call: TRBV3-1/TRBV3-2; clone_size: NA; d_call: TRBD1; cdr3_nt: TGTGCCAGCAGCCAAGAAGGGGGCGGAAACACCATATATTTT; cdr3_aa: CASSQEGGGNTIYF
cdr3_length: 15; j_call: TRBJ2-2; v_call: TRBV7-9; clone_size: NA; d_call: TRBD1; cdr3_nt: TGTGCCAGCAGCTTAGACAGGGGTTGGACCGGGGAGCTGTTTTTT; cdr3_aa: CASSLDRGWTGELFF
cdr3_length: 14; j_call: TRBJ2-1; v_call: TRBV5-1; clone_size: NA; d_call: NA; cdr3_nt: TGCGCCAGCAGCACGGAATTAGGGGCGGTTGAGCAGTTCTTC; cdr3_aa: CASSTELGAVEQFF
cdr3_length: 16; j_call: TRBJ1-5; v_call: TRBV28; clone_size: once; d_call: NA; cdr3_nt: TGTGCCAGCAGTGGTTCTGGAGAGCCTAGCAATCAGCCCCAGCATTTT; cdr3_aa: CASSGSGEPSNQPQHF